Listed below are T cell receptor beta chains from one sample, sequenced in a study of T cell responses to AZD1222 COVID-19 vaccine. Produced via immunoSEQ multiplex PCR; TCRdb's table is partial and in-frame only. The sample consists of over 120,000 clones, 86% of them appearing once. The sample here was peripheral blood, taken 28 days after the second AZD1222 dose. These receptors came from an adult who received the AZD1222 COVID-19 vaccine. Each CDR3 is given with its conserved first and last residue. The D gene is left open where the match is weak. Some rows mark clone size as missing; the rest say once, few, many or name a class of expanded clone.

v_call	cdr3_length	clone_size	d_call	j_call	cdr3_nt	cdr3_aa
TRBV6-5	15	few	-	TRBJ2-5	TGTGCCAGCAGCCCCGGGGGGGACAGCTGGGAGACCCAGTACTTC	CASSPGGDSWETQYF
TRBV19	15	-	-	TRBJ2-7	TGTGCCAGTAGTATAGGTGACTCCCGCTCCTACGAGCAGTACTTC	CASSIGDSRSYEQYF
TRBV30	12	-	TRBD1	TRBJ1-6	TGTGCCTGGAGGGACAGGTTCTCACCCCTCCACTTT	CAWRDRFSPLHF
TRBV7-9	13	once	-	TRBJ2-1	TGTGCCAGCAGCTTAGACGGCTACAATGAGCAGTTCTTC	CASSLDGYNEQFF
TRBV20-1	13	-	-	TRBJ1-3	TGCAGTGCTAGTTGGGGAACTGGAAACACCATATATTTT	CSASWGTGNTIYF
TRBV15	14	-	-	TRBJ1-2	TGTGCCACCAGCACAAGCGACAGCTACTATGGCTACACCTTC	CATSTSDSYYGYTF
TRBV7-6	17	-	-	TRBJ2-5	TGTGCCAGCAGACCGCGTCCCCCCGAAGCGTACTTTGAGACCCAGTACTTC	CASRPRPPEAYFETQYF
TRBV27	13	-	TRBD1	TRBJ1-2	TGTGCCAGCAGTGTGGACAGGGGGGTTGGCTACACCTTC	CASSVDRGVGYTF
TRBV28	13	-	-	TRBJ1-1	TGTGCCAGCAGCCCACCCGGGGACACTGAAGCTTTCTTT	CASSPPGDTEAFF
TRBV27	15	-	-	TRBJ2-1	TGCGCCAGCTCCGCGGTAGTGATCTCCTACAATGAGCAGTTCTTC	CASSAVVISYNEQFF
TRBV7-6	15	few	-	TRBJ1-5	TGTGCCAGCAGCTTTCTGCAGGGATTTTGTCAGCCCCAGCATTTT	CASSFLQGFCQPQHF
TRBV5-1	17	-	TRBD2	TRBJ2-5	TGCGCCAGCAGCTTTCTCTCGGGGGAGGGCCAAAGTGAGACCCAGTACTTC	CASSFLSGEGQSETQYF
TRBV27	15	-	TRBD2	TRBJ2-1	TGTGCCAGCAGTTCCCCAGCGGGGGGTTACAATGAGCAGTTCTTC	CASSSPAGGYNEQFF
TRBV9	14	-	-	TRBJ2-7	TGTGCCAGCAGCGTGGCTCAAGAAACCTACGAGCAGTACTTC	CASSVAQETYEQYF
TRBV5-4	14	-	TRBD2	TRBJ2-1	TGTGCCAGCAGCTTGGACCCTAGCGGGGATGAGCAGTTCTTC	CASSLDPSGDEQFF
TRBV15	13	-	-	TRBJ1-5	TGTGCCACCAGCCAGGGTTCAGGTCAGCCCCAGCATTTT	CATSQGSGQPQHF
TRBV4-1	19	-	TRBD2	TRBJ2-2	TGCGCCAGCAGCCGAGGCCGGGCTAGCGGGAGCGGAGGCACCGGGGAGCTGTTTTTT	CASSRGRASGSGGTGELFF
TRBV20-1	11	-	-	TRBJ2-3	TGCAGTGCTAGCCCGGGTGATACGCAGTATTTT	CSASPGDTQYF
TRBV11-2	15	-	-	TRBJ2-5	TGTGCCAGCAGCTTAGAGAGGGGAGGGGGAGAGACCCAGTACTTC	CASSLERGGGETQYF
TRBV6-6	13	-	-	TRBJ2-3	TGTGCCGGCAAGTTGGCGAGCACAGATACGCAGTATTTT	CAGKLASTDTQYF
TRBV4-2	14	-	TRBD1	TRBJ2-2	TGTGCCAGCAGCCAGTACAGGGGCTTAGGGGAGCTGTTTTTT	CASSQYRGLGELFF
TRBV7-2	14	-	-	TRBJ1-3	TGTGCCAGCAGCCCAGGCGCAGGGAGGAACACCATATATTTT	CASSPGAGRNTIYF
TRBV30	16	-	-	TRBJ2-5	TGTGCCTGGAGTAGGGGGGTGGGCAGGCGGCAAGAGACCCAGTACTTC	CAWSRGVGRRQETQYF
TRBV12-3/TRBV12-4	13	-	-	TRBJ2-7	TGTGCCAGCAGCCCCGGTCCGGGAAACGAGCAGTACTTC	CASSPGPGNEQYF
TRBV5-4	14	-	TRBD1	TRBJ1-4	TGTGCCAGCAGCGTCGGGACAGGGCATGAAAAACTGTTTTTT	CASSVGTGHEKLFF
TRBV4-2	17	-	-	TRBJ2-5	TGTGCCAGCAGCCAAGAGGATTGGGCTAGATCCAGGGAGACCCAGTACTTC	CASSQEDWARSRETQYF
TRBV29-1	14	-	-	TRBJ2-1	TGCAGCGCTGTCCTCCGGGACGACAACAATGAGCAGTTCTTC	CSAVLRDDNNEQFF
TRBV15	13	-	-	TRBJ2-7	TGTGCCACCAGCAGAGATCAAACTTACGAGCAGTACTTC	CATSRDQTYEQYF
TRBV15	14	-	-	TRBJ2-5	TGTGCCACCAGCCGGCGCGTGGGACAAGAGACCCAGTACTTC	CATSRRVGQETQYF
TRBV20-1	11	-	-	TRBJ1-4	TGCAGTGCTAGAGATTATGAAAAACTGTTTTTT	CSARDYEKLFF
TRBV5-4	15	-	-	TRBJ1-4	TGTGCCAGCAGCTTGTTCGATAGGGCAGAGGAAAAACTGTTTTTT	CASSLFDRAEEKLFF
TRBV4-1	14	-	-	TRBJ1-1	TGCGCCAGCAGCCCCGATAGGGTGGGCACTGAAGCTTTCTTT	CASSPDRVGTEAFF
TRBV10-3	14	-	TRBD1	TRBJ1-1	TGTGCCATCAGTGATGGGACAGGGGGTATTGAAGCTTTCTTT	CAISDGTGGIEAFF
TRBV30	14	-	-	TRBJ2-3	TGTGCCTGGAGTGGGTTAGCGGATTGGGATACGCAGTATTTT	CAWSGLADWDTQYF
TRBV28	16	-	-	TRBJ1-1	TGTGCCAGCAGTTCTCTCATGATCCGGGAGAACACTGAAGCTTTCTTT	CASSSLMIRENTEAFF
TRBV2	14	-	TRBD1	TRBJ1-5	TGTGCCAGCAGGGACAGGGCCCTCGGTCAGCCCCAGCATTTT	CASRDRALGQPQHF
TRBV12-3/TRBV12-4	13	-	TRBD1	TRBJ2-7	TGTGCCAGCAGTTTCGGACAGGGCTACGAGCAGTACTTC	CASSFGQGYEQYF
TRBV12-3/TRBV12-4	13	-	-	TRBJ2-1	TGTGCCAGCAGCTGGGACTCTTACAATGAGCAGTTCTTC	CASSWDSYNEQFF
TRBV30	14	-	-	TRBJ1-5	TGTGCCTGGAGTGCTGGGGTGAGCAATCAGCCCCAGCATTTT	CAWSAGVSNQPQHF
TRBV30	16	-	TRBD2	TRBJ2-3	TGTGCCTGGAGTGTAGGGAGGGCCTCTGGCACAGATACGCAGTATTTT	CAWSVGRASGTDTQYF
TRBV9	14	-	-	TRBJ2-5	TGTGCCAGCAGCGTAGCGGGGTGGGATGAGACCCAGTACTTC	CASSVAGWDETQYF
TRBV7-2	14	once	TRBD1	TRBJ1-1	TGTGCCAGCAGCCTAGGACAGGGATTAACTGAAGCTTTCTTT	CASSLGQGLTEAFF
TRBV19	14	-	-	TRBJ1-1	TGTGCCAGTAGTACTGTCGGTGCAATCACTGAAGCTTTCTTT	CASSTVGAITEAFF
TRBV24-1	16	-	-	TRBJ2-5	TGTGCCACCAGTACCCGCCGGGACACCAGCCAAGAGACCCAGTACTTC	CATSTRRDTSQETQYF
TRBV12-3/TRBV12-4	13	-	-	TRBJ1-1	TGTGCCAGCAGCCGTACTCGGGGAGCTGAAGCTTTCTTT	CASSRTRGAEAFF
TRBV30	14	-	TRBD1	TRBJ1-5	TGTGCCTGGAGTGTAAAGGGGGCCGGTCAGCCCCAGCATTTT	CAWSVKGAGQPQHF